This T cell receptor beta chain stems from a study of regulatory T cells in long-lasting Graves disease. Study-wide context: Under 3 months of antithyroid drugs had been taken by newly diagnosed Graves' patients.

Noted time point: newly diagnosed GD, antithyroid drugs for less than 3 months. Extracted RNA from PBMCs served as the source of the TCR library. Per the germline V gene, CDR1 is LNHDA and CDR2 is SQIVND (reference sequence). The CDR3 totals 16 residues. V shed 3 bases and J 0 bases; nucleotides not matched to a gene: 6. This clonotype was seen only a few times. Antigen unknown. According to the study, TCR beta libraries were built with iRepertoire HTBI primers and CDR3-region Arm-PCR. TCRdb re-called the multiplex PCR reads with MiXCR, one entry per CDR3 protein. The sample contains 400,000 to 500,000 distinct CDR3 sequences, about 14% of which appear only once. Notes on the study in general: Whereas 966 public clonotypes were shared by new patients, persistent patients shared more, at under 3,000. Persistent cases favored TRBV28, TRBJ1-2 and TRBJ2-5.

A further study also used this sample, focusing on T cells in Graves' hyperthyroidism and ophthalmopathy. This second study notes: The HTBI primer set was used in a first-round RT-PCR of the TCR CDR3.

The TCR originated in a woman aged 50 to 60 with Graves disease. This specimen consisted of peripheral blood mononuclear cells (PBMCs), obtained at new diagnosis, from a patient treated with antithyroid drugs. The genes are TRBV19 and TRBJ2-5; 8 bases line up with TRBD2. The CDR3 region has the DNA TGTGCCAGTAGTATTGGGTCGGGGGGGAACCAAGAGACCCAGTACTTC. Its translation is CASSIGSGGNQETQYF. Complete variable domain (other parts from reference TRBV19 and TRBJ2-5): DGGITQSPKYLFRKEGQNVTLSCEQNLNHDAMYWYRQDPGQGLRLIYYSQIVNDFQKGDIAEGYSVSREKKESFPLTVTSAQKNPTAFYLCASSIGSGGNQETQYFGPGTRLLVL.